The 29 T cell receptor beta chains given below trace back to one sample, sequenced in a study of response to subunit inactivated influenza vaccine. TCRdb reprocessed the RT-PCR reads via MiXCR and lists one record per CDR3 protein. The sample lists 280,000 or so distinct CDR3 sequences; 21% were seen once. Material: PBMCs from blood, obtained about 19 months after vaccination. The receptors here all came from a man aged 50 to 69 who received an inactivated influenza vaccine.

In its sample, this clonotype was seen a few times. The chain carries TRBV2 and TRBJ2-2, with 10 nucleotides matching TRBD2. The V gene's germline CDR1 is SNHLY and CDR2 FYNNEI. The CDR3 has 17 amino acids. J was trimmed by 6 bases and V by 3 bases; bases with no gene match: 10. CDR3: CASSDPQRGGSAGELFF. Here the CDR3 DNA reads TGTGCCAGCAGTGATCCCCAGCGGGGGGGCTCCGCCGGGGAGCTGTTTTTT.

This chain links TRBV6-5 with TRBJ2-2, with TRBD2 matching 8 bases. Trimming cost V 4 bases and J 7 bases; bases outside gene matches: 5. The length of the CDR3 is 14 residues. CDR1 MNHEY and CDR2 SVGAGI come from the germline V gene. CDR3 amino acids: CASSFEREFGELFF. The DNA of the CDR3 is TGTGCCAGCAGTTTTGAGCGGGAGTTCGGGGAGCTGTTTTTT.

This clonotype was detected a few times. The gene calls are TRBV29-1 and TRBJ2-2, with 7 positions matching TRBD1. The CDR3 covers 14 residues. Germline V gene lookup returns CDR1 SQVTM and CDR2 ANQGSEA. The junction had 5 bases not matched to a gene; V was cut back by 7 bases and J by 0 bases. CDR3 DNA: TGCAGCGCAAGAACAGGGGCGAACACCGGGGAGCTGTTTTTT. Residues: CSARTGANTGELFF.

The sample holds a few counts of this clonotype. The CDR3: CSVATGTDTEAFF. CDR3 nucleotide sequence: TGCAGCGTGGCGACAGGGACGGACACTGAAGCTTTCTTT. The chain uses TRBV29-1 and TRBJ1-1; 7 nucleotides match TRBD1. J lost 3 bases, V lost 6 bases, and 7 bases had no gene match. The CDR3 runs to 13 residues. Germline values: CDR1 SQVTM, CDR2 ANQGSEA.

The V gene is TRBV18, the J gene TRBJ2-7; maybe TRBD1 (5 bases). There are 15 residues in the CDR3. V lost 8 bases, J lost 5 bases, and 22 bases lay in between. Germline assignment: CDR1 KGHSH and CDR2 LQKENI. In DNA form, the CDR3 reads TGTGCCAGCCAGGGCGCGACCAAAGACCTCCACGAGCAGTACTTC. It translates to CASQGATKDLHEQYF.

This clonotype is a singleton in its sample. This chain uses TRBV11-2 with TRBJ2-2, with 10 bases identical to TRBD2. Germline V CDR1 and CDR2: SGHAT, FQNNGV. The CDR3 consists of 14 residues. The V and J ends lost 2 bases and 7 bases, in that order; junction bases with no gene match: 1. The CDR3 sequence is CASSLRTSGGELFF. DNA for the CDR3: TGTGCCAGCAGCTTAAGGACTAGCGGCGGGGAGCTGTTTTTT.

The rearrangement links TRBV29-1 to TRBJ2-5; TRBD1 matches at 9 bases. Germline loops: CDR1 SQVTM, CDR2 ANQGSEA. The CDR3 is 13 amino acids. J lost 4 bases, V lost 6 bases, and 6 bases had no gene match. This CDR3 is CSVQGQGAETQYF. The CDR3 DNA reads TGCAGCGTGCAGGGACAGGGTGCAGAGACCCAGTACTTC. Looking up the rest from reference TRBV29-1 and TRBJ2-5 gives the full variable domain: SAVISQKPSRDICQRGTSLTIQCQVDSQVTMMFWYRQQPGQSLTLIATANQGSEATYESGFVIDKFPISRPNLTFSTLTVSNMSPEDSSIYLCSVQGQGAETQYFGPGTRLLVL.

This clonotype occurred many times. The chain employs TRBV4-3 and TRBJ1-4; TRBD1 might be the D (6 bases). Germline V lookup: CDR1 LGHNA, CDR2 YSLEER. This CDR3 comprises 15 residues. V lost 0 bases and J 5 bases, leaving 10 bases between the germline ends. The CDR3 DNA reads TGCGCCAGCAGCCAAGAGGACAGCTCAAATGAAAAACTGTTTTTT. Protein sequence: CASSQEDSSNEKLFF.

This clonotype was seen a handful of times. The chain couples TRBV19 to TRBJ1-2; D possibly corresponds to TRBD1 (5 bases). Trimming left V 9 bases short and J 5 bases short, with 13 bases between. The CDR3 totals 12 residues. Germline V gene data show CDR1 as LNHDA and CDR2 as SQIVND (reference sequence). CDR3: CASATEYYGYTF. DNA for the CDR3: TGTGCCAGCGCGACAGAATATTATGGCTACACCTTC.

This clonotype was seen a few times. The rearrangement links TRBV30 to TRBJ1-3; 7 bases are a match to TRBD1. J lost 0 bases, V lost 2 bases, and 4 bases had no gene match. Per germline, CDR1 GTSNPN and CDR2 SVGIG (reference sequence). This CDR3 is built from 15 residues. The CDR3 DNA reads TGTGCCTGGAGTCGGGACAGCCACTCTGGAAACACCATATATTTT. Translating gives CAWSRDSHSGNTIYF.

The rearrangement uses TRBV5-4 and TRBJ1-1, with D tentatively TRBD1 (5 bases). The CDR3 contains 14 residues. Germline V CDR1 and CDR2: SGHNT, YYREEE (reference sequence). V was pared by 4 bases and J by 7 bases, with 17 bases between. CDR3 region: CASSAPGRANEAFF. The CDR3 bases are TGTGCCAGCAGCGCCCCGGGACGGGCAAATGAAGCTTTCTTT.

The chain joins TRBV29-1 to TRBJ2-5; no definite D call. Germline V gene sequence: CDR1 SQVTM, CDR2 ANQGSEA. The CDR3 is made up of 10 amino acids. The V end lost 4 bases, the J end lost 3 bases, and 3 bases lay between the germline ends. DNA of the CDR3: TGCAGCGTTGCCAAAGAGACCCAGTACTTC. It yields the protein CSVAKETQYF.

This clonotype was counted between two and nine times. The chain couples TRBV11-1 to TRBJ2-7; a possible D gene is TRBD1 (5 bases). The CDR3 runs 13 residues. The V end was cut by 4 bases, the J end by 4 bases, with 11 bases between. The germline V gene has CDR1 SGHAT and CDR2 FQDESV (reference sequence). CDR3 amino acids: CASSYSDRYEQYF. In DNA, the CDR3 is TGTGCCAGCAGCTATAGTGACAGATACGAGCAGTACTTC.

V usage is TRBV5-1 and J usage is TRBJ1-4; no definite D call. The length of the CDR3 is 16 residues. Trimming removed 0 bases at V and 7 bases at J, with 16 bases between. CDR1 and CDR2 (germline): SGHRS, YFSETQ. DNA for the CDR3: TGCGCCAGCAGCTTGGGAGGCGGAGTCGGTACTGAAAAACTGTTTTTT. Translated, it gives CASSLGGGVGTEKLFF.

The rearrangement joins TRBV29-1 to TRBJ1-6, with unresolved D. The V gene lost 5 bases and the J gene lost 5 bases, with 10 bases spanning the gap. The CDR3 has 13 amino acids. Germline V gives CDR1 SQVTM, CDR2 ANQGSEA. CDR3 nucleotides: TGCAGCGTTTTAGTCAACCATAATTCACCCCTCCACTTT. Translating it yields CSVLVNHNSPLHF.

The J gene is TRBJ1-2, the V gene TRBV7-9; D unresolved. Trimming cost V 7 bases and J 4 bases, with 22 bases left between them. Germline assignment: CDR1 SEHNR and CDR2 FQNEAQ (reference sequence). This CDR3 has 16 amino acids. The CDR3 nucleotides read TGTGCCAGCACCCCTTCACTTTTGGCACAGAGCTATGGCTACACCTTC. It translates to CASTPSLLAQSYGYTF.

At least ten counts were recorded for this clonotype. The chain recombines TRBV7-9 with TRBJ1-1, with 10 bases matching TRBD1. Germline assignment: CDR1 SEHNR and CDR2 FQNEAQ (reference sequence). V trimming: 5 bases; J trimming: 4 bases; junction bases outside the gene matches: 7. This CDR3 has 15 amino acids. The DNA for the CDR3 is TGTGCCAGCAGCGCCACGGGACAGGGGTTCACTGAAGCTTTCTTT. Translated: CASSATGQGFTEAFF.

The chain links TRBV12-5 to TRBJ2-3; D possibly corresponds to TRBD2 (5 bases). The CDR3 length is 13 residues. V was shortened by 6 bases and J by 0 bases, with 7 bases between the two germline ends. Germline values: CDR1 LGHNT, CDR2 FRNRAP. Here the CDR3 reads CASGSGSTDTQYF. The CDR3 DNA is TGTGCTAGTGGAAGCGGTAGCACAGATACGCAGTATTTT.

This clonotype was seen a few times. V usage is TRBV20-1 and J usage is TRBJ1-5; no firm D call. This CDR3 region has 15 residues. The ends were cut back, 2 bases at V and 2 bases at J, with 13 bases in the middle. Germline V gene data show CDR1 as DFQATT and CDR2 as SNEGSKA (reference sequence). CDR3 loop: CSARIGRIGNQPQHF. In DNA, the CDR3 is TGCAGTGCTAGAATTGGGAGGATAGGCAATCAGCCCCAGCATTTT.

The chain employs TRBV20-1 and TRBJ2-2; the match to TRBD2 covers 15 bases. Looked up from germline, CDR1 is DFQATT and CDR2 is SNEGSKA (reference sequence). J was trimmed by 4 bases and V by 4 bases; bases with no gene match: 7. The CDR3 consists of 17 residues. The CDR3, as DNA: TGCAGTGCTAAACCGGGACTAGCGGGGGGCCCCACCGGGGAGCTGTTTTTT. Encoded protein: CSAKPGLAGGPTGELFF.

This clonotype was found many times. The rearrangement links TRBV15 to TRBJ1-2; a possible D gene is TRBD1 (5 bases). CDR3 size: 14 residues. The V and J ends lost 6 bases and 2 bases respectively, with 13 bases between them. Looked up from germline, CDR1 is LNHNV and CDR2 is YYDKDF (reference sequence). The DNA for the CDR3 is TGTGCCACCAGTCACGGGGGGGGGAACTATGGCTACACCTTC. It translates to CATSHGGGNYGYTF.

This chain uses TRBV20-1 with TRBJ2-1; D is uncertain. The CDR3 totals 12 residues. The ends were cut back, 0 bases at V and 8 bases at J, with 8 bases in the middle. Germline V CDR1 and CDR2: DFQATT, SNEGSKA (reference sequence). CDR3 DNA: TGCAGTGCTAGAGACCGAAGCGATGAGCAGTTCTTC. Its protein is CSARDRSDEQFF.

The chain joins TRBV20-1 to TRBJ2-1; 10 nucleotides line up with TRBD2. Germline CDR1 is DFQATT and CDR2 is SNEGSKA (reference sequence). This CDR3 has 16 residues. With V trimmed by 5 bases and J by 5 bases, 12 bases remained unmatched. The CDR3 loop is CSAHRPGLAEDNEQFF. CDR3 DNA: TGCAGTGCTCATAGACCTGGACTAGCGGAAGACAATGAGCAGTTCTTC.

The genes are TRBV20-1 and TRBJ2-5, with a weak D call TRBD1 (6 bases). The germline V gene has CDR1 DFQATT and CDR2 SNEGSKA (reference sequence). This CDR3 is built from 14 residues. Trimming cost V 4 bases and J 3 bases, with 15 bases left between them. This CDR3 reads CSAKVFGGEETQYF. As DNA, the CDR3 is TGCAGTGCTAAGGTCTTTGGGGGCGAAGAGACCCAGTACTTC.

Written as DNA, the CDR3 is TGTGCCTGCCGGGTCGGCGGCAATAATTCACCCCTCCACTTT. It translates to CACRVGGNNSPLHF. V is TRBV10-3 and J is TRBJ1-6; no clear D. The V end lost 11 bases, the J end lost 5 bases, and 16 bases lay between the germline ends. The CDR3 has 14 residues. CDR1 and CDR2 from the germline V gene are ENHRY and SYGVKD.

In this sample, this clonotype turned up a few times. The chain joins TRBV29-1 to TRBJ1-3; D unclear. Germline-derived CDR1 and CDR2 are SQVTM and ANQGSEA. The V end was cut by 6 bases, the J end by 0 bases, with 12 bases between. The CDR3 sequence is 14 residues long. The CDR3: CSVSVLPSGNTIYF. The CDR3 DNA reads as TGCAGCGTCAGTGTCCTTCCCTCTGGAAACACCATATATTTT.

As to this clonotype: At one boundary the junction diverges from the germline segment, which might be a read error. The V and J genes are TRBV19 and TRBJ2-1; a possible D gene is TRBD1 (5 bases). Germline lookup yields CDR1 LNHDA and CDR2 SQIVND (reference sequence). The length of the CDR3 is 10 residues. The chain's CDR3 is CASLGAEQLF. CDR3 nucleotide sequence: TGTGCCAGTTTAGGGGCTGAGCAGTTATTC.

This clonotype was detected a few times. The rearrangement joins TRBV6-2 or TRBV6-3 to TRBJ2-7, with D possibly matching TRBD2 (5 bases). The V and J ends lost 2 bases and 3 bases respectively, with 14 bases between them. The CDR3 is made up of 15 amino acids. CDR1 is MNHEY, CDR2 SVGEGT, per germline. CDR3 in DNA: TGTGCCAGCAGTTACAGAGACTACCGAGGCTACGAGCAGTACTTC. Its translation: CASSYRDYRGYEQYF.

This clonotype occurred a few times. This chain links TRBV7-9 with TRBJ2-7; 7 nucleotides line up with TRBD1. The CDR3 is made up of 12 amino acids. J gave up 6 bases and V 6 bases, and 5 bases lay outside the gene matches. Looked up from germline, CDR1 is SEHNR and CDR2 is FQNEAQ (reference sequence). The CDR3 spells CASSRGGGEQYF. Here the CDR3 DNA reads TGTGCCAGCAGTAGAGGGGGCGGCGAGCAGTACTTC.